The clone carrying this T cell receptor (beta chain) was picked up a small number of times. Its antigen remains unidentified. The ends were cut back, 3 bases at V and 7 bases at J, with 19 bases in the middle. CDR3 length: 15 amino acids. From germline, CDR1 is SGDLS and CDR2 YYNGEE. These data originate in a study of T-cell memory formation after mild COVID-19. Study-wide points: Later expanders leaned CD4+, whereas clones that contracted between day 15 and 85 were balanced CD4/CD8. The main location of contracting CD4+ clones was CM and EM, and that of contracting CD8+ clones was EMRA.

TCRdb re-called the 5' RACE reads with MiXCR, one entry per CDR3 protein. The table shows tens of thousands of distinct CDR3 sequences, with about 15% occurring only once. The sequence came from a man between 18 and 29 years old who had mild COVID-19 (a few samples of this study predate the infection). Cell type and time point are not known. The chain joins TRBV9 to TRBJ1-2; D is uncertain. Sequencing was performed on PBMCs or a T cell subset sorted from them (not recorded which). The CDR3 DNA reads as TGTGCCAGCAGCGCCGAGCCACGGTTTACGGGTGGCTACACCTTC. It codes for CASSAEPRFTGGYTF. Full variable domain (remainder filled in from reference TRBV9 and TRBJ1-2): DSGVTQTPKHLITATGQRVTLRCSPRSGDLSVYWYQQSLDQGLQFLIQYYNGEERAKGNILERFSAQQFPDLHSELNLSSLELGDSALYFCASSAEPRFTGGYTFGSGTRLTVV.